This T cell receptor (beta chain) came from a study of OX40 agonist ivuxolimab in advanced cancers. Whole-study context: Ivuxolimab doses were 0.01, 0.1, 0.3, 1.5, 3 or 10 mg/kg every 2 weeks. Dose-escalation cases comprised hepatocellular carcinoma, melanoma, renal cell or head and neck cancer.

Study conclusions and caveats: Antigen specificity remained undetermined for the expanded peripheral T cells. Averaging showed that CD8+ T cells had more expanded clones than CD4+ did.

Some clones are missing from TCRdb's copy, which holds only in-frame ones; the method was immunoSEQ multiplex PCR. The sample lists just over 90,000 clones, roughly 94% seen once, with 2% to 3% in the top ten. The germline V gene has CDR1 GTSNPN and CDR2 SVGIG (reference sequence). With 5 bases removed from V and 4 bases from J, the gap between germline ends came to 20 bases. This CDR3 is 15 amino acids long. Comments on this clone: The antigen is undetermined.

This specimen consisted of CD4+ or CD8+ T cells sorted from blood, obtained in a trial of the OX40 agonist ivuxolimab. The sequence came from an adult with an advanced solid tumor such as melanoma, head and neck, liver or kidney cancer. V usage is TRBV30 and J usage is TRBJ1-2; a weak D match, TRBD1 (5 bases). CDR3 region: CAWAETEGAGYGYTF. The CDR3 nucleotides read TGTGCCTGGGCGGAGACAGAGGGCGCGGGCTATGGCTACACCTTC.